Below, 29 T cell receptor beta chains from the same sample are listed, as sequenced in a study of cytomegalovirus exposure and HLA in healthy donors. The PCR contained 60 Vbeta and 13 Jbeta primers. Profiled with immunoSEQ multiplex PCR; TCRdb holds only in-frame clones, not every one. The sample holds about 190,000 clones, approximately 84% seen once. The sample comprised PBMCs. All receptors derive from a woman aged 25 to 45 in good health and CMV-seropositive.

The chain employs TRBV28 and TRBJ2-5, with 10 bases lining up with TRBD2. The J call may be wrong; the DNA end is better matched by TRBJ2-7. Per germline, CDR1 MDHEN and CDR2 SYDVKM. This CDR3 contains 14 residues. DNA of the CDR3: TGTGCCAGCTCTCAGGTGACTAGCGGGTACGAGCAGTACTTC. This translates into CASSQVTSGYEQYF.

The chain employs TRBV4-2 and TRBJ2-5; 9 bases match TRBD2. This CDR3 spans 16 amino acids. Trimming removed 5 bases from V and 5 bases from J; junction bases left unmatched: 12. Germline CDR1 and CDR2: LGHNA and YNFKEQ. The CDR3 region is CASSSNIAGERETQYF. Written as DNA, the CDR3 is TGTGCCAGCAGCTCCAATATAGCGGGGGAAAGGGAGACCCAGTACTTC.

A few counts support this clone. The CDR3 loop is CASSLGQAPGNEQFF. CDR3 in DNA: TGTGCCAGCAGCTTAGGGCAGGCCCCGGGGAATGAGCAGTTCTTC. The chain links TRBV7-9 to TRBJ2-1; TRBD2 is a possible D gene (5 bases). Trimming took 1 base from V and 7 from J, leaving 14 bases between them. The V gene's germline CDR1 is SEHNR and CDR2 FQNEAQ (reference sequence). The CDR3 runs 15 residues.

This clone was detected once. This chain links TRBV6-1 with TRBJ2-5; a weak D match, TRBD2 (5 bases). V shed 8 bases and J shed 7 bases, with 20 bases lying between them. Per the germline V gene, CDR1 is MNHNS and CDR2 is SASEGT. This CDR3 contains 14 residues. The CDR3 spells CASPPGRLSGTQYF. Written as DNA, the CDR3 is TGTGCCAGCCCCCCGGGGAGACTTTCTGGGACCCAGTACTTC.

This clone was seen a handful of times. This chain links TRBV5-1 with TRBJ1-2; 8 positions match TRBD1. Germline values: CDR1 SGHRS, CDR2 YFSETQ. The length of the CDR3 is 15 residues. V shed 0 bases, J shed 7 bases, and the junction held 8 bases outside the gene matches. The CDR3 region has the DNA TGCGCCAGCAGCTTGGTAGGACAGGGAGGTCGTGGCTACACCTTC. Translating it yields CASSLVGQGGRGYTF.

This chain links TRBV7-2 with TRBJ2-1, with D possibly TRBD1 on 5 matching bases. The CDR3 extends over 16 amino acids. Germline V gives CDR1 SGHTA, CDR2 FQGNSA. V was cut by 2 bases and J by 3 bases, with 14 bases left in between. For the CDR3, the DNA is TGTGCCAGCAGCTTATTGGCCCAGGGATACTACAATGAGCAGTTCTTC. Translation: CASSLLAQGYYNEQFF.

V usage is TRBV27 and J usage is TRBJ2-2; 8 bases are a match to TRBD2. The V gene end was trimmed by 5 bases and the J gene end by 7 bases; junction bases not matched to a gene: 9. The CDR3 loop spans 15 amino acids. Germline values: CDR1 MNHEY, CDR2 SMNVEV (reference sequence). The CDR3 sequence: CASSTPGLVGGELFF. CDR3 nucleotides: TGTGCCAGCAGTACACCGGGACTAGTAGGCGGGGAGCTGTTTTTT.

In this sample, this clone turned up a few times. The chain recombines TRBV4-2 with TRBJ2-1; TRBD1 is a possible D gene (6 bases). The V end lost 1 base, the J end lost 4 bases, and 17 bases lay between the germline ends. The CDR3 sequence is 17 residues long. The germline CDR1 and CDR2 sequences are LGHNA and YNFKEQ. The CDR3 loop reads CASSQGIRDNFYNEQFF. CDR3 nucleotides: TGTGCCAGCAGCCAAGGTATCCGGGACAACTTTTACAATGAGCAGTTCTTC.

This chain joins TRBV25-1 and TRBJ1-2; the D is unclear. The germline CDR1 and CDR2 sequences are MGHDK and SYGVNS. The CDR3 sequence is 13 residues long. V was pared by 2 bases and J by 4 bases, with 8 bases between. CDR3 sequence: CASSERWAYGYTF. CDR3 DNA sequence: TGTGCCAGCAGTGAAAGGTGGGCCTATGGCTACACCTTC.

Only one count was recorded for this clone. The chain uses TRBV5-1 and TRBJ2-3; D remains ambiguous. Germline CDR1 reads SGHRS; CDR2 reads YFSETQ. V lost 0 bases and J lost 4, with 12 bases in between. CDR3 length: 15 amino acids. This CDR3 is CASSLGYTGADTQYF. The CDR3 DNA sequence: TGCGCCAGCAGCTTGGGGTACACTGGAGCAGATACGCAGTATTTT.

The DNA for the CDR3 is TGTGCCAGCAGTGAAGCGTACACAATCCTGGGCGATGAGCAGTTCTTC. It yields the protein CASSEAYTILGDEQFF. The V and J genes are TRBV2 and TRBJ2-1; the D is unclear. The germline gives CDR1 SNHLY, CDR2 FYNNEI. The CDR3 is made up of 16 amino acids. V dropped 0 bases and J dropped 8 bases, with 17 bases sitting between them.

The chain employs TRBV7-2 and TRBJ2-5, with D unresolved. Germline CDR1 and CDR2: SGHTA and FQGNSA. Trimming removed 5 bases at V and 5 bases at J, with 15 bases between. CDR3 length: 14 amino acids. CDR3: CASSRSSGFETQYF. The CDR3 DNA sequence: TGTGCCAGCAGCCGCAGTTCCGGGTTCGAGACCCAGTACTTC.

J is TRBJ2-7 and V is TRBV5-1, with 8 bases matching TRBD2. CDR3 length: 15 residues. Germline CDR1 is SGHRS and CDR2 is YFSETQ. Trimming removed 2 bases from V and 2 bases from J; junction bases left unmatched: 6. The DNA of the CDR3 is TGCGCCAGCAGCTTTTCTAGCGGGCCTACCTACGAGCAGTACTTC. Its protein product is CASSFSSGPTYEQYF.

The chain joins TRBV7-9 to TRBJ1-2, with a tentative D call TRBD1 (6 bases). CDR3 length equals 16 residues. CDR1 and CDR2 from the germline V gene are SEHNR and FQNEAQ (reference sequence). Trimming took 3 bases from V and 0 from J, leaving 14 bases between them. The chain's CDR3 is CASSLGGGEANYGYTF. DNA of the CDR3: TGTGCCAGCAGCTTGGGCGGGGGCGAAGCTAACTATGGCTACACCTTC.

The table lists this clone with a count of one. V gene TRBV6-4 combines with J gene TRBJ2-2; D ambiguous. The V end was cut by 7 bases, the J end by 2 bases, with 8 bases between. Germline CDR1 MRHNA, CDR2 SNTAGT. The CDR3 is 13 residues long. This CDR3 reads CASKLDNTGELFF. DNA for the CDR3: TGTGCCAGCAAGCTAGATAACACCGGGGAGCTGTTTTTT.

This chain joins TRBV9 and TRBJ1-4, with D uncertain. Germline V gene lookup returns CDR1 SGDLS and CDR2 YYNGEE. With 2 bases removed from V and 0 bases from J, the gap between germline ends came to 2 bases. The CDR3 contains 13 residues. The CDR3 here is CASSVATNEKLFF. The CDR3 DNA reads as TGTGCCAGCAGCGTCGCAACTAATGAAAAACTGTTTTTT.

This clone appeared a single time. The CDR3 protein is CASSLAGELAGVSDEQYF. The DNA for the CDR3 is TGTGCCAGCAGCTTAGCGGGTGAACTAGCGGGGGTATCCGACGAGCAGTACTTC. The J gene is TRBJ2-7, the V gene TRBV13; 11 bases match TRBD2. The V segment lost 1 base and the J segment 5 bases; nucleotides outside the gene matches: 13. Germline V gene sequence: CDR1 PRHDT, CDR2 FYEKMQ (reference sequence). The CDR3 length is 18 residues. Drawing the rest from reference TRBV13 and TRBJ2-7, the complete variable domain is AAGVIQSPRHLIKEKRETATLKCYPIPRHDTVYWYQQGPGQDPQFLISFYEKMQSDKGSIPDRFSAQQFSDYHSELNMSSLELGDSALYFCASSLAGELAGVSDEQYFGPGTRLTVT.

This clone was recorded a few times. The CDR3 nucleotides are TGCGCCAGCAGCCAAGTGAAGGCGGGTAATTCACCCCTCCACTTT. Translating gives CASSQVKAGNSPLHF. The V and J genes are TRBV4-1 and TRBJ1-6; D remains ambiguous. Germline-derived CDR1 and CDR2 are MGHRA and YSYEKL. CDR3 size: 15 residues. V was trimmed by 1 base and J by 6 bases, leaving 10 bases between them.

The gene calls are TRBV18 and TRBJ1-1; 7 bases are shared with TRBD1. Germline loops: CDR1 KGHSH, CDR2 LQKENI. The CDR3 sequence is 15 residues long. V was pared by 6 bases and J by 4 bases, with 11 bases of the junction left unmatched. CDR3: CASSVPRDRGTEAFF. The CDR3 coding sequence is TGTGCCAGCTCCGTCCCCAGGGACAGAGGCACTGAAGCTTTCTTT.

This sequence joins TRBV5-6 and TRBJ1-6, with TRBD1 matching 7 bases. Per the germline V gene, CDR1 is SGHDT and CDR2 is YYEEEE. The CDR3 is 15 amino acids. V shed 1 base and J 9 bases; nucleotides not matched to a gene: 7. The CDR3 spells CASSLLGTASSPLHF. In DNA, the CDR3 is TGTGCCAGCAGCTTGCTAGGGACAGCTTCTTCACCCCTCCACTTT.

The sample holds one count of this clone. The CDR3 DNA is TGTGCCAGCAGCTCCAGGACAGGAAACCCCTCTGGAAACACCATATATTTT. This sequence encodes CASSSRTGNPSGNTIYF. The chain uses TRBV11-2 and TRBJ1-3, with 7 bases fitting TRBD1. Germline CDR1 reads SGHAT; CDR2 reads FQNNGV. The trim removed 4 bases at V and 0 bases at J, leaving 9 bases unmatched. This CDR3 has 17 residues.

The chain employs TRBV5-1 and TRBJ1-6; 8 bases align to TRBD1. J gave up 7 bases and V 3 bases, and 9 bases lay outside the gene matches. Germline assignment: CDR1 SGHRS and CDR2 YFSETQ. This CDR3 comprises 16 residues. The CDR3 sequence is CASSSELGTGNSPLHF. The CDR3 DNA reads TGCGCCAGCAGCTCAGAGTTAGGGACAGGCAATTCACCCCTCCACTTT.

The genes are TRBV5-1 and TRBJ1-1, with TRBD1 matching 8 bases. J gave up 5 bases and V 2 bases, and 11 bases lay outside the gene matches. CDR1 and CDR2 (germline): SGHRS, YFSETQ. The CDR3 spans 16 residues. CDR3 DNA: TGCGCCAGCAGCTTAAACACCACAGGGGGAGATACTGAAGCTTTCTTT. This gives the protein CASSLNTTGGDTEAFF.

The sample holds a few counts of this clone. This sequence joins TRBV5-1 and TRBJ2-3; no firm D call. CDR1 and CDR2 from the germline V gene are SGHRS and YFSETQ. The CDR3 loop spans 16 amino acids. Trimming took 0 bases from V and 2 from J, leaving 13 bases between them. The DNA for the CDR3 is TGCGCCAGCAGCTTGGACCCTAGGAAATTCACAGATACGCAGTATTTT. This translates into CASSLDPRKFTDTQYF. Supplemented by reference TRBV5-1 and TRBJ2-3, the full variable domain reads KAGVTQTPRYLIKTRGQQVTLSCSPISGHRSVSWYQQTPGQGLQFLFEYFSETQRNKGNFPGRFSGRQFSNSRSEMNVSTLELGDSALYLCASSLDPRKFTDTQYFGPGTRLTVL.

This chain connects TRBV18 to TRBJ2-6; TRBD2 matches 8 bases. CDR1 is KGHSH and CDR2 is LQKENI in the germline V gene. The J segment lost 1 base and the V segment lost 2 bases, leaving 7 bases of the junction unmatched. The CDR3 is 18 amino acids. The DNA for the CDR3 is TGTGCCAGCTCACCAGGAGACGGGGGGGCGTCTGGGGCCAACGTCCTGACTTTC. Translated: CASSPGDGGASGANVLTF.

The rearrangement uses TRBV5-8 and TRBJ1-5, with 7 bases identical to TRBD1. Looked up from germline, CDR1 is SGHTS and CDR2 is YDEGEE. Trimming took 5 bases from V and 6 from J; bases not matched to a gene: 5. The CDR3 consists of 13 residues. The CDR3 loop reads CASRVTGTQPQHF. CDR3 nucleotides: TGTGCCAGCAGGGTGACAGGGACTCAGCCCCAGCATTTT.

This CDR3 reads CATSSPPGGAGGTQYF. The CDR3 DNA is TGTGCCACCAGCAGTCCCCCGGGGGGGGCCGGGGGGACCCAGTACTTC. The V gene is TRBV15, the J gene TRBJ2-5; 8 bases align to TRBD2. Germline assignment: CDR1 LNHNV and CDR2 YYDKDF (reference sequence). Trimming at V came to 3 bases and at J to 7 bases, leaving 13 bases not matched to a gene. The CDR3 totals 16 residues.

The chain joins TRBV19 to TRBJ2-1; 10 bases are shared with TRBD2. Germline CDR1 LNHDA, CDR2 SQIVND (reference sequence). The CDR3 runs to 17 residues. The trim removed 3 bases at V and 1 base at J, leaving 6 bases unmatched. In DNA, the CDR3 is TGTGCCAGTAGTATCTCCCTAGCGGGGGATTCCTACAATGAGCAGTTCTTC. As protein: CASSISLAGDSYNEQFF.

This chain links TRBV12-5 with TRBJ2-2; D is possibly TRBD1 (5 bases). Germline V lookup: CDR1 LGHNT, CDR2 FRNRAP. The CDR3 extends over 14 amino acids. V dropped 1 base and J dropped 4 bases, with 7 bases sitting between them. The CDR3 DNA reads TGTGCTAGTGGTTTGGGGACAACCACCGGGGAGCTGTTTTTT. This codes for CASGLGTTTGELFF. Full variable domain (remainder filled in from reference TRBV12-5 and TRBJ2-2): DARVTQTPRHKVTEMGQEVTMRCQPILGHNTVFWYRQTMMQGLELLAYFRNRAPLDDSGMPKDRFSAEMPDATLATLKIQPSEPRDSAVYFCASGLGTTTGELFFGEGSRLTVL.